Listed below are T cell receptor beta chains from one sample, sequenced in a study of graft-versus-host responses after intestinal transplantation. Clones were sequenced by immunoSEQ multiplex PCR, and TCRdb holds only the in-frame ones, with some missing. The sample records about 19,000 clones, around nine tenths being singletons. The sample was bone marrow, taken approximately 19 weeks after transplant. The receptors originated from a human patient who received an intestinal transplant, so some T cells may come from the graft donor. The CDR3 runs from the conserved cysteine through the conserved F or W.

J: TRBJ2-2
V: TRBV7-3
CDR3: CASSRRPANTGELFF

J: TRBJ1-2
V: TRBV5-1
CDR3: CASSNFNYGYTF

J: TRBJ1-1
V: TRBV10-1
CDR3: CASTAPPPTGTANTEAFF

J: TRBJ2-7
V: TRBV30
CDR3: CAWTTGRSEQYF

J: TRBJ2-5
V: TRBV30
CDR3: CAWSSLGLAGSGQYF

J: TRBJ2-2
V: TRBV6-4
CDR3: CASSEGREFGELFF

J: TRBJ2-1
V: TRBV19
CDR3: CASTGGYNEQFF

J: TRBJ2-3
V: TRBV5-1
CDR3: CASSPPLTSGRDTQYF

J: TRBJ1-5
V: TRBV19
CDR3: CATRVGTGNQPQHF

J: TRBJ2-3
V: TRBV5-1
CDR3: CASSFSDPSTDTQYF

J: TRBJ2-1
V: TRBV6-1
CDR3: CASSEREGINNEQFF

J: TRBJ1-5
V: TRBV27
CDR3: CASSLYQAFNQPQHF

J: TRBJ2-2
V: TRBV14
CDR3: CASSPRITGELFF

J: TRBJ2-1
V: TRBV28
CDR3: CASSLYQGYNEQFF

J: TRBJ2-2
V: TRBV5-1
CDR3: CASSARGGLNTGELFF

J: TRBJ1-1
V: TRBV5-1
CDR3: CASSLQWGSLNTEAFF

J: TRBJ1-2
V: TRBV19
CDR3: CASFQGSFYGYTF

J: TRBJ2-7
V: TRBV30
CDR3: CAWSVRYEQYF

J: TRBJ2-7
V: TRBV6-5
CDR3: CASSYDVSGGYEQYF

J: TRBJ1-2
V: TRBV5-4
CDR3: CASSSDLPDRDGYTF

J: TRBJ2-6
V: TRBV19
CDR3: CASTGRGQGWGANVLTF

J: TRBJ1-2
V: TRBV19
CDR3: CASSIGSGQGAKNYGYTF

J: TRBJ2-2
V: TRBV5-1
CDR3: CASSSRARPANTGELFF

J: TRBJ2-4
V: TRBV30
CDR3: CAWADGGAKNIQYF